Sequencing of this T cell receptor beta chain was carried out in a study of T cells in Graves' hyperthyroidism and ophthalmopathy. There were TCR beta CDR3 regions amplified from RNA transcripts. HTBI primers were employed in a first-round RT-PCR of the TCR CDR3. TCRdb re-derived calls from the multiplex PCR reads in MiXCR, one entry per CDR3 protein. This sample yields hundreds of thousands of distinct CDR3 sequences, of which just under 45% are seen a single time; approximately 7.2% belongs to the top ten. This clonotype was observed a handful of times. Sequencing was performed on peripheral blood or thyroid tissue (not recorded which). The clonotype comes from an adult man with Graves' disease, either hyperthyroidism or ophthalmopathy (not recorded which).

CDR3 nucleotides: TGTGCCAGCAGTCCCCGACAGTCGGGAAACACCATATATTTT. Amino acids: CASSPRQSGNTIYF. The V call is TRBV6-6, the J call TRBJ1-3; D may be TRBD1 (5 bases). Trimming shortened V by 5 bases and J by 4 bases, and 12 bases separated the two germline ends. This CDR3 is 14 amino acids long. Looked up from germline, CDR1 is MNHNY and CDR2 is SVGAGI (reference sequence).